Below, 3 T cell receptor beta chains from the same sample are listed, as sequenced in a study of regulatory T cells in long-lasting Graves disease. Time point reported: newly diagnosed GD, antithyroid drugs for less than 3 months. Preparation of the TCR library used RNA extracted from PBMCs. Building the TCR beta libraries relied on iRepertoire HTBI primers, and CDR3 regions underwent Arm-PCR. TCRdb ran MiXCR on the multiplex PCR reads and lists one entry per CDR3 protein. The sample lists just over 600,000 distinct CDR3 sequences, approximately 15% occurring once. This sample was also put to use in a study of T cells in Graves' hyperthyroidism and ophthalmopathy.

Sequences were derived from peripheral blood mononuclear cells (PBMCs), sampled at new diagnosis, from a patient treated with antithyroid drugs. The source of these receptors is a woman younger than 45 with Graves disease.

J is TRBJ1-4 and V is TRBV28; a weak D match, TRBD1 (5 bases). Trimming pared 8 bases from V and 14 bases from J, leaving 18 bases between. The CDR3 spans 12 residues. Germline V gene data show CDR1 as MDHEN and CDR2 as SYDVKM. This CDR3 reads CASSPGAPFLFF. For the CDR3, the DNA is TGTGCCAGCTCTCCCGGGGCTCCTTTCCTGTTTTTT.

The chain joins TRBV19 to TRBJ1-5, with TRBD1 as a possible D gene (6 bases). Germline loops: CDR1 LNHDA, CDR2 SQIVND (reference sequence). Trimming cost V 3 bases and J 7 bases, with 10 bases left between them. The CDR3 totals 13 residues. The CDR3 is CASSIMGHQPQHF. The CDR3 nucleotides are TGTGCCAGTAGTATTATGGGACACCAGCCCCAGCATTTT.

The rearrangement joins TRBV27 to TRBJ1-4, with D uncertain. Germline assignment: CDR1 MNHEY and CDR2 SMNVEV (reference sequence). Between the trimmed V and J ends, which lost 8 bases and 0 bases, there was a span of 10 bases. The CDR3 contains 14 residues. The CDR3 DNA reads as TGTGCCAGCGGGTTCAGTGCAACTAATGAAAAACTGTTTTTT. Protein sequence: CASGFSATNEKLFF.